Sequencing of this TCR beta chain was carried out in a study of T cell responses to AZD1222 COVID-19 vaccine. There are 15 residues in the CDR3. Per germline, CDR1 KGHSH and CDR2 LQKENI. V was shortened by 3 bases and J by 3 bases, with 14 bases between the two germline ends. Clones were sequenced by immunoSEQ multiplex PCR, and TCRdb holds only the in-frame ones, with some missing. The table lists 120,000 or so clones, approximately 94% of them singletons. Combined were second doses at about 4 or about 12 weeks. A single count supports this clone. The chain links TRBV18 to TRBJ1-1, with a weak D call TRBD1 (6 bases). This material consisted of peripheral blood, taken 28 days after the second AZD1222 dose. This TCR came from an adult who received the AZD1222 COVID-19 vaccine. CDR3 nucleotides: TGTGCCAGCTCACCGAGGGGGGCGAGAGACACTGAAGCTTTCTTT. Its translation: CASSPRGARDTEAFF.